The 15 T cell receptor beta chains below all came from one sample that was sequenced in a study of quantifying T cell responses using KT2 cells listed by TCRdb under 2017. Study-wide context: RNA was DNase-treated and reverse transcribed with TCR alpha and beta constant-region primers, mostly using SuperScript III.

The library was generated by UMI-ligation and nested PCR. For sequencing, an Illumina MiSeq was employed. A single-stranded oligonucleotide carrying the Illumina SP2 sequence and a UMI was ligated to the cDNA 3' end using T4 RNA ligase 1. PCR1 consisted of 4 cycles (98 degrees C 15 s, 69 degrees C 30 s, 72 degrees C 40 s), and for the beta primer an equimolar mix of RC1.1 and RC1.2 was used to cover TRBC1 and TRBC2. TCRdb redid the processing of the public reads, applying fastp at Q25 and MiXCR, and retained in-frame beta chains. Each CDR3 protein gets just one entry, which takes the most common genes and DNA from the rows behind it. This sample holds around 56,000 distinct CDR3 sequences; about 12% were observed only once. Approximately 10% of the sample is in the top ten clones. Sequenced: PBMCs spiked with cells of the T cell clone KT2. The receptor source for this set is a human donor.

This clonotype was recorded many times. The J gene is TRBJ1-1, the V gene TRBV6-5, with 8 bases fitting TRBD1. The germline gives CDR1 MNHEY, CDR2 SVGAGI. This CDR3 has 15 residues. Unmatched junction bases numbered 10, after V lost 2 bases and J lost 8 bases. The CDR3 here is CASSYLRQGSQEAFF. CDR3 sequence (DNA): TGTGCCAGCAGTTACCTCCGACAGGGGTCACAGGAAGCTTTCTTT.

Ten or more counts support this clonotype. The CDR3 region is CSVGKGFTYEQYF. CDR3 coding DNA: TGCAGCGTTGGGAAAGGGTTTACCTACGAGCAGTACTTC. The chain couples TRBV29-1 to TRBJ2-7; no clear D gene. The CDR3 is made up of 13 amino acids. V gave up 4 bases and J gave up 2 bases, with 12 bases separating them. Germline lookup yields CDR1 SQVTM and CDR2 ANQGSEA.

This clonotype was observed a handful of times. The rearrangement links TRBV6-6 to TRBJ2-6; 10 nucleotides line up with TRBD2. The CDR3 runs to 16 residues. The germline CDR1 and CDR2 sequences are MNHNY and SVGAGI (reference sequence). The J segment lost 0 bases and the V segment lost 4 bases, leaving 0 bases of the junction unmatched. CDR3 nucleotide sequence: TGTGCCAGCAGTTCTAGCGGGAGCTCTGGGGCCAACGTCCTGACTTTC. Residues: CASSSSGSSGANVLTF.

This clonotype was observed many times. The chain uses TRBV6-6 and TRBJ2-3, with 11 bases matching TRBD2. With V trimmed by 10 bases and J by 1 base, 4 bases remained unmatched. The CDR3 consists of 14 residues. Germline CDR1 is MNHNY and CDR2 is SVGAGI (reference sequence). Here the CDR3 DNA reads TGTGCCAAACCGGGACTAGCGGGCACAGATACGCAGTATTTT. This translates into CAKPGLAGTDTQYF.

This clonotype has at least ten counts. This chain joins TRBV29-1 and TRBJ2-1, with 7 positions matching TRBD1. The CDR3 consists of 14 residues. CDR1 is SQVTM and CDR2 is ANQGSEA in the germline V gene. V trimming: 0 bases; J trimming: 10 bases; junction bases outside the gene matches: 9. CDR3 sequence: CSVEDRQGVGEQFF. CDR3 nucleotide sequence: TGCAGCGTTGAAGATCGCCAGGGGGTGGGGGAGCAGTTCTTC.

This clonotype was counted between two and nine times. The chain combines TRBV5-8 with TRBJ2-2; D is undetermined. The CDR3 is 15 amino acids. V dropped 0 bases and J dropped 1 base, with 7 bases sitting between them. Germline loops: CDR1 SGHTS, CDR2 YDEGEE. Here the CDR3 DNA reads TGTGCCAGCAGCTTGGGACGGTGGAACACCGGGGAGCTGTTTTTT. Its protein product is CASSLGRWNTGELFF.

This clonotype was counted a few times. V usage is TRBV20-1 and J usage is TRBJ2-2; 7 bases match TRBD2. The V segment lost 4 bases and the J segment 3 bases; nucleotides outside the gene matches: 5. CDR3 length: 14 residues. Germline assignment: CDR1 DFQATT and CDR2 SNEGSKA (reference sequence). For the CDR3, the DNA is TGCAGTGCTAAAGTGGGAGGGGACACCGGGGAGCTGTTTTTT. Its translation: CSAKVGGDTGELFF.

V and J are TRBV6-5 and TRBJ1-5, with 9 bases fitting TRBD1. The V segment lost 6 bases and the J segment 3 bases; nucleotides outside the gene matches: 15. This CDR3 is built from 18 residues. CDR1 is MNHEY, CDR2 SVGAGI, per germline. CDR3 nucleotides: TGTGCCAGCAGCAAGATCTATGGACAGGGGATGAACAATCAGCCCCAGCATTTT. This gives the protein CASSKIYGQGMNNQPQHF.

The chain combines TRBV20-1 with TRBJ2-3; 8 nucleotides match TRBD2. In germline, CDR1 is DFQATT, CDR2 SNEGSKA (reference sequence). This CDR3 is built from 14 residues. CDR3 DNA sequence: TGCAGCACCTGGGGAGGCGGGGGGACAGATACGCAGTATTTT. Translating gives CSTWGGGGTDTQYF.

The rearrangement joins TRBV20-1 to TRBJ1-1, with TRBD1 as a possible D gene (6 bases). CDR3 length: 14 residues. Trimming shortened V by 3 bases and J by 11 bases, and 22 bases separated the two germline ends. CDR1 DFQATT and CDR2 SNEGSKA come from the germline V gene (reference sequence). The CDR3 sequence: CSARVPGQAAGAFF. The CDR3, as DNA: TGCAGTGCTAGGGTCCCGGGACAAGCGGCTGGGGCTTTCTTT.

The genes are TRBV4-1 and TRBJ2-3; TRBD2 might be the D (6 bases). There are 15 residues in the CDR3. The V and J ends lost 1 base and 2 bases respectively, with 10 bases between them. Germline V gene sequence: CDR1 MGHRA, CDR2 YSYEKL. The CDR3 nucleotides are TGCGCCAGCAGCCAAGGGCCGGGAGCCACAGATACGCAGTATTTT. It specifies CASSQGPGATDTQYF.

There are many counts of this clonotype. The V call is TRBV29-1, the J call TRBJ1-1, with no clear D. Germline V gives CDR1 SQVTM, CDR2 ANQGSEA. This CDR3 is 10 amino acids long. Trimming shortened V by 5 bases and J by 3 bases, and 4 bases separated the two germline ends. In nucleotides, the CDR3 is TGCAGCGTTAGGGACACTGAAGCTTTCTTT. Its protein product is CSVRDTEAFF.

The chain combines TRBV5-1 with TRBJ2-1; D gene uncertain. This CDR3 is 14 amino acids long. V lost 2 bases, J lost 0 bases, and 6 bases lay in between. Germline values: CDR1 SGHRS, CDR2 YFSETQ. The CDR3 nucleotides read TGCGCCAGCAGCTTACGGCGCTCCTACAATGAGCAGTTCTTC. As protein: CASSLRRSYNEQFF.

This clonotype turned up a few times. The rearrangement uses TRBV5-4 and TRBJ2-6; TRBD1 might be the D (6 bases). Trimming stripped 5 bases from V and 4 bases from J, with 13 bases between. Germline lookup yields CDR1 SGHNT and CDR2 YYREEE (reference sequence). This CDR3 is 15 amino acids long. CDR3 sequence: CASRPRGAGANVLTF. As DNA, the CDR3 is TGTGCCAGCAGACCCAGGGGAGCCGGGGCCAACGTCCTGACTTTC.

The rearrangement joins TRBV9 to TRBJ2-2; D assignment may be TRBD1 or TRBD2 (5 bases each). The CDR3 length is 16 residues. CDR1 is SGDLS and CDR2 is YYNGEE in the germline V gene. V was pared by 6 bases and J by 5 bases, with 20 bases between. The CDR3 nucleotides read TGTGCCAGCACCAACCCTTGGGGACCCCAGACCGGGGAGCTGTTTTTT. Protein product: CASTNPWGPQTGELFF.